This T cell receptor beta chain was observed in a study of cytomegalovirus exposure and HLA in healthy donors. Study-level results: Testing in vitro showed a few CMV-associated chains specific for CMV antigens.

The PCR had 60 Vbeta and 13 Jbeta primers. Data came from immunoSEQ multiplex PCR; TCRdb stores just in-frame clones and leaves some out. Of approximately 160,000 clones in the sample, 65% to 85% were seen once. Note on this clone: Its antigen is unknown.

The CDR3 has 14 residues. Germline loops: CDR1 MDHEN, CDR2 SYDVKM. V dropped 4 bases and J dropped 1 base, with 10 bases sitting between them. The sample comprised PBMCs. The V gene is TRBV28, the J gene TRBJ1-2, with D possibly matching TRBD1 (6 bases). The sequence was obtained from a woman in her thirties or forties in good health and CMV-seropositive. DNA of the CDR3: TGTGCCAGCAGTTACAACAGGGATAACTATGGCTACACCTTC. Residues: CASSYNRDNYGYTF.